This TCR beta chain came from a study of T cell repertoires and Cas9 in healthy adults. The overall study: Multi-effector potency, cytotoxicity and lineage were assessed in SpCas9-reactive CD4 and CD8 T cells. The study's findings and limits: In vitro, SpCas9-reactive Tregs were reported to curb effector T cell proliferation and function.

Repertoires were generated with immunoSEQ multiplex PCR, while TCRdb's copy carries only in-frame clones and drops some. The sample carries tens of thousands of clones, under 95% recorded once. Concerning this clone itself: The antigen is unknown.

This clonotype was sampled from a human donor in good health. The sample consisted of CD4+ effector T cells (CD127+, CD25-, CD137-, CD154-) from PBMCs; culture status not recorded.

The CDR3 loop reads CASSRGPNTGELFF. The DNA of the CDR3 is TGTGCCAGCAGTCGGGGGCCGAACACCGGGGAGCTGTTTTTT. This sequence joins TRBV7-9 and TRBJ2-2, with D perhaps assigned TRBD1 or TRBD2 (6 bases each). Trimming took off 6 bases at V and 0 bases at J, with 8 bases between the two ends. The germline gives CDR1 SEHNR, CDR2 FQNEAQ (reference sequence). The CDR3 loop spans 14 amino acids.